This note documents a single T cell receptor (beta chain) sequence. The antigen is unknown. The data were taken from a study of cytomegalovirus exposure and HLA in healthy donors. J lost 0 bases, V lost 5 bases, and 6 bases had no gene match. Germline CDR1 and CDR2: SEHNR and FQNEAQ (reference sequence). This CDR3 contains 16 residues. Study-level findings and limits: As confirmed in vitro, three CMV-associated chains were specific for CMV antigens. V- and J-gene trimming in TCR beta was tied to a missense DCLRE1C variant by an analysis performed later.

Primers for the PCR totalled 60 Vbeta and 13 Jbeta. Generated by immunoSEQ multiplex PCR, the TCRdb table keeps only in-frame clones and is missing some. The sample lists around 150,000 clones, around 76% occurring once. Material: PBMCs. This receptor was obtained from a male donor in good health and CMV-seronegative. This chain links TRBV7-9 with TRBJ2-1, with 8 nucleotides matching TRBD1. This CDR3 is CASSHRTGSSYNEQFF. The CDR3 DNA follows: TGTGCCAGCAGCCACCGGACAGGGAGCTCCTACAATGAGCAGTTCTTC.